This TCR beta chain was sequenced in a study of blood T cell repertoires in COVID-19. About the research overall: Spain, Italy and the United States supplied samples that represented acute and convalescent COVID-19. PBMCs, B-cell-depleted T cells, or T cells were the source of the cDNA or gDNA that made up the material.

Per the original methods: Reference gene primers were amplified, and this amplification served to estimate nucleated cell counts. Generated by immunoSEQ multiplex PCR, the TCRdb table keeps only in-frame clones and is missing some. V, J and clone size derive from that table, while D and trimming were established from the DNA sequence. The sample carries 150,000 to 200,000 clones, 80% to 90% recorded once. The clonotype was recovered from a man aged 60 to 69 with acute or convalescent COVID-19. Sequenced: peripheral blood.

CDR3 loop: CASSETRLAGDEQFF. In nucleotides, the CDR3 is TGCGCCAGCAGTGAGACGAGACTAGCGGGAGACGAGCAGTTCTTC. This chain links TRBV10-1 with TRBJ2-1, with 12 nucleotides matching TRBD2. From germline, CDR1 is WNHNN and CDR2 SYGVQD (reference sequence). The ends lost 2 bases at V and 10 bases at J; junction bases unmatched: 6. The CDR3 sequence is 15 residues long.